The rows below give T cell receptor beta chains drawn from one sample of a study of cytomegalovirus exposure and HLA in healthy donors. The protocol was immunoSEQ multiplex PCR, while the TCRdb copy is restricted to in-frame clones and leaves out a portion. The profile shows roughly 130,000 clones, approximately 72% of them singletons. Sequenced material: PBMCs. The receptors come from an older woman in good health and CMV-seronegative. The conserved cysteine and the conserved F or W are not part of the CDR3 here.

V gene	J gene	CDR3 protein
TRBV29-1	TRBJ2-2	SVPGLAGGTGELF
TRBV4-1	TRBJ2-5	ASSQEDREAETQY
TRBV7-9	TRBJ1-3	ASSWGRGGNTIY
TRBV2	TRBJ2-7	ASSGRPEEQY
TRBV5-1	TRBJ1-1	ASSFSQGNTEAF
TRBV28	TRBJ1-2	ASSPGDTSNYGYT
TRBV6-5	TRBJ1-2	ASSYGQGNYGYT
TRBV29-1	TRBJ1-1	SVGQTRNMNTEAF
TRBV14	TRBJ2-2	ASSVVRGDAGELF
TRBV5-4	TRBJ2-1	ASKIAGGGNEQF
TRBV19	TRBJ1-2	ASSIEGAVGSGYT
TRBV28	TRBJ2-7	ASSYSSYEQY
TRBV5-1	TRBJ2-2	ASTRDSYTGELF
TRBV5-1	TRBJ2-3	ASSPRVSAQHTQY
TRBV7-9	TRBJ2-2	SSSKDRGWTGELF
TRBV6-1	TRBJ2-7	ASIQGGYEQY
TRBV5-1	.	ASSLEPGMGEQY
TRBV5-6	TRBJ1-5	ASSLDYDGNQPQH
TRBV19	TRBJ2-1	ASSSSGGEQF
TRBV7-3	TRBJ2-3	ASSLSAFTDTQY
TRBV19	TRBJ2-7	ASSIQRGYEQY
TRBV19	TRBJ1-1	ASRSDRDTEAF
TRBV7-2	TRBJ2-7	ASSLGGTSGRLVQY
TRBV28	TRBJ1-6	ASSLDQAMVALH
TRBV7-9	TRBJ2-2	SSSSTGAWNTGELF
TRBV6-1	TRBJ2-4	ASSDTGTREY
TRBV6-5	TRBJ2-3	ASSYLGTSTDTQY
TRBV9	TRBJ2-7	ASSVGTGGTYEQY
TRBV21-1	TRBJ1-1	ASTIGTVNTKNTEAF
TRBV5-1	TRBJ2-5	ASSLSAGPQETQY
TRBV5-6	TRBJ2-7	ASSSWTSGGEQY
TRBV25-1	TRBJ1-1	ASSESSGGKTEAF
TRBV7-9	TRBJ2-5	ASSPSGGLHQETQY
TRBV19	TRBJ2-1	ASTRLAGVSNEQF
TRBV4-3	TRBJ2-1	ASSQVGLVGYEQF